This paragraph covers one TCR beta chain sequence. Germline CDR1 DFQATT, CDR2 SNEGSKA (reference sequence). CDR3 length: 13 amino acids. Trimming left V 0 bases short and J 6 bases short, with 9 bases between. This specimen belongs to a study of patients and donors after allogeneic stem cell transplantation. TCRdb called the RT-PCR reads again in MiXCR, with one record for every CDR3 protein. The sample yields 920,000 or so distinct CDR3 sequences, 15% to 20% seen once. The J gene is TRBJ2-1, the V gene TRBV20-1; D gene ambiguous. The source of this sequence is a human donor who was either an allogeneic HSCT recipient or a stem cell or donor lymphocyte infusion donor (not recorded which). It is not recorded whose cells these are; they may come from a transplant donor. Sequencing input: blood, either unsorted or a sorted T cell fraction (not recorded which). This CDR3 is CSARDPTRNEQFF. In nucleotides, the CDR3 is TGCAGTGCTAGAGATCCCACCCGCAATGAGCAGTTCTTC.